The clone carrying this T cell receptor beta chain was counted between two and nine times. The antigen is not known. This sample is part of a study of CD8 T cells in ankylosing spondylitis. Findings of the study overall: Apparently characteristic of ankylosing spondylitis blood was a TCR beta motif (eight highly homologous variants). Existing reports had already noted some motif variants in reactive arthritis synovial fluid and blood. In ankylosing spondylitis patients, matched synovial fluid reportedly showed significant enrichment of disease-linked clones.

As the method for making TCR beta libraries, quantitative 5'-RACE with molecular barcodes was used. TCRdb redid the calling of the 5' RACE reads with MiXCR, one entry per CDR3 protein. The table has 700,000 or so distinct CDR3 sequences, around 20% seen once; the top ten hold around 20%. The clonotype originates from a male donor with ankylosing spondylitis. Sequenced input: blood, either unsorted or a sorted T cell fraction (not recorded which).

CDR3 in DNA: TGTGCCAGCAGCCCTAGGCCCAGGACGGGCACTGAAGCTTTCTTT. Translated: CASSPRPRTGTEAFF. V usage is TRBV3-1 and J usage is TRBJ1-1; D is undetermined. Per germline, CDR1 LGHDT and CDR2 YNNKEL (reference sequence). This CDR3 comprises 15 residues. The germline V and J ends were trimmed by 4 bases and 4 bases, with 16 bases remaining between them.